What follows is one T cell receptor (beta chain) and its context. This clone was counted once. Its antigen target is currently unknown. Base qualities are not at hand, and no much larger clone is one base apart. Genomic DNA was extracted from sorted cells with the QIAGEN DNeasy Blood and Tissue Kit for TCRbeta CDR3 sequencing. Through immunoSEQ, high-throughput TCRbeta CDR3 sequencing was done commercially, including PCR amplification with internal controls and bias correction. As for the authors' bioinformatics: Unique productive TCRbeta sequences were defined by CDR3 nucleotide sequence where primers matched, otherwise by CDR3 amino acid sequence with Vbeta and Jbeta genes. As a correction for sorting error, sequences shared between sorted populations at a frequency ratio of 2:1 or less were discarded, and the remaining shared sequences were assigned to the higher population. Sequences were defined as donor-reactive when expanded at least 5-fold in CFSE-low cells versus unstimulated cells and present at a frequency of at least 0.01% in CFSE-low cells. Jensen-Shannon divergence calculated on the top 100 TCRbeta sequences ranked by frequency was used to measure repertoire divergence. For samples with multiple sequencing runs, sorting error was corrected separately for each run before the runs were pooled. TCRdb's version of the immuneACCESS table is confined to in-frame rearrangements and falls short of the full clone set. An unresolved V gene accounts for under half of the shortfall where checked; the remainder is of unknown origin. Clone size and the V and J calls come from that table; the DNA yielded D and trimming. The table for this sample lists about 50,000 clones; more than 70% of them were counted only once. The ten most abundant clones make up roughly a sixth of the sample.

The transplants used related donors with nonmyeloablative bone marrow transplantation, and mixed chimerism in the human trials was transient. Unstimulated Tregs (CD4+CD25+CD127-), CD4+ non-Tregs (CD4+CD25-), CD4 and CD8 cells were FACS-sorted from thawed PBMCs. The patients were a few recipients of combined kidney and bone marrow transplants from the ITN036ST trial, and samples were available only for these trial subjects. Healthy control blood was processed by Ficoll density gradient to PBMCs and cryopreserved; patient PBMCs were collected before and after transplant. The data are from a study of Tregs in tolerant kidney transplant recipients (dated by TCRdb to about 2019). Concerning the study at large: TCRbeta sequencing was used in the study to identify donor-specific regulatory T cells before combined kidney and bone marrow transplantation, and the identified cells were then tracked after transplant.

CDR1 SGHDN and CDR2 FVKESK were looked up in the germline V gene. V lost 3 bases and J lost 7 bases, and the count of bases not matched to a germline gene is 12. The CDR3 runs 17 residues from the cysteine to the phenylalanine. Only the CDR3 DNA stays, 51 bases, in frame from base 1. Overall results and qualifications from the work: Donor-specific Treg expansion exceeded global Treg expansion in tolerant patients, suggesting antigen-driven rather than nonspecific expansion. Biological reproducibility was not directly addressed, though technical replication error appeared minimal. For some patients, the PCR primers changed as time went on, which meant samples from those patients could not be compared with one another at the nucleotide level. The study was constrained by small patient numbers, and validation of the findings is required in larger populations and under other immunosuppression protocols. The most biologically relevant and donor-specific TCRbeta repertoire appeared to be identified by expanding Tregs with activated donor B cells.

Sequencing was performed on CD8+ T cells from blood (PBMCs), taken 12 months after the transplant. The sequence was collected from a human patient who received a combined kidney and bone marrow transplant. Following a transplant, some T lymphocytes may have been derived from the graft donor. The sequence is built from TRBV14 and TRBJ2-2, and 9 junctional nucleotides match TRBD2. The DNA sequence follows: TGTGCCAGCAGCCATCGAATAGCGGGAGAGGTTAACGGGGAGCTGTTTTTT. It codes for CASSHRIAGEVNGELFF.